The clone carrying this T cell receptor (beta chain) occurred a few times. CDR3 size: 16 residues. Combining a sample-barcoded 5' primer with a J-beta primer mix, a second PCR ran for roughly 6 to 12 cycles. Each CDR3 protein gets one entry after TCRdb re-called the 5' RACE reads with MiXCR. In the table there are 1.5 million to 1.9 million distinct CDR3 sequences, approximately 43% of which are singletons. This specimen belongs to a study of blood T cells in healthy people across ages. V gene TRBV21-1 combines with J gene TRBJ2-7; TRBD1 was called by the table and not checked on the DNA. TRBV21-1 corresponds to a pseudogene. This receptor was identified in a woman in her late teens or twenties in good health. Sequencing input: blood. CDR3 region: CASNSTVLGTGCEQYF. The CDR3 DNA is TGTGCCAGCAACTCCACAGTCTTAGGGACAGGGTGCGAGCAGTACTTC.